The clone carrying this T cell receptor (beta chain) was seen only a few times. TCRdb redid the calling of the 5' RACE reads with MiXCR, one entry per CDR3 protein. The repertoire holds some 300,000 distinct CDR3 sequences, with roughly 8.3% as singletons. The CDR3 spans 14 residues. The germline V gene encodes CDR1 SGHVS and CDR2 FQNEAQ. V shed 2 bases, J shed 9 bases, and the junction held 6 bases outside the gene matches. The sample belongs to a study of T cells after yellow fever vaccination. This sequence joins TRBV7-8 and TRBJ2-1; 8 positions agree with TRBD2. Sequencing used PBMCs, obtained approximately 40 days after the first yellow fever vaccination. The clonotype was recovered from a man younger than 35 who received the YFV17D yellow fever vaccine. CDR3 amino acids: CASSLSGGEAEQFF. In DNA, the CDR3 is TGTGCCAGCAGCTTAAGCGGGGGCGAGGCTGAGCAGTTCTTC.